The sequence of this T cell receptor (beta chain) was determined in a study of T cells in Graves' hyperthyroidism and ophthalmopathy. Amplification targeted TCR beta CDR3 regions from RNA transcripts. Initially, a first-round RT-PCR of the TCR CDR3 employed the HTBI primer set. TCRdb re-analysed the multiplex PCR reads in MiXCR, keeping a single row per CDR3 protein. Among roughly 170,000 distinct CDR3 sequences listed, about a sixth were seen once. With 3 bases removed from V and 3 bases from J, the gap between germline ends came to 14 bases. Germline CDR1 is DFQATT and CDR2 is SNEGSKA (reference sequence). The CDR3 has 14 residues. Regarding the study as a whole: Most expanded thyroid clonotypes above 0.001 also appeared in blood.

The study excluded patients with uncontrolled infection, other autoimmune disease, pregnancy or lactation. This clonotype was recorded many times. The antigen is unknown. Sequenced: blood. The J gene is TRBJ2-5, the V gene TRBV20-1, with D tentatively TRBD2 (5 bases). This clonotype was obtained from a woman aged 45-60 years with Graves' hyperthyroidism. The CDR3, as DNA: TGCAGTGCTAGCGGCGGGCTAGTGGAAGAGACCCAGTACTTC. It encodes CSASGGLVEETQYF.